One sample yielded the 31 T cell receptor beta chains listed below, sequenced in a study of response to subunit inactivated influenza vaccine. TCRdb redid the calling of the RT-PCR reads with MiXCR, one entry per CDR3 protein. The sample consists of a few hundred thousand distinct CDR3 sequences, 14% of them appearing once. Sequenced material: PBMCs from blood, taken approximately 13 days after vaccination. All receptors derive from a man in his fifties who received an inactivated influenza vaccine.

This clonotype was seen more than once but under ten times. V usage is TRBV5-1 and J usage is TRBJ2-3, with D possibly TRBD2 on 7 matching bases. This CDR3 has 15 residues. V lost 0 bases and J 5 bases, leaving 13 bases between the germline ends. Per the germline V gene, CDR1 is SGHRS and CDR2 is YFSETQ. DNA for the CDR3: TGCGCCAGCAGCTTGGACGGGGGGCCGCAAGATACGCAGTATTTT. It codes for CASSLDGGPQDTQYF.

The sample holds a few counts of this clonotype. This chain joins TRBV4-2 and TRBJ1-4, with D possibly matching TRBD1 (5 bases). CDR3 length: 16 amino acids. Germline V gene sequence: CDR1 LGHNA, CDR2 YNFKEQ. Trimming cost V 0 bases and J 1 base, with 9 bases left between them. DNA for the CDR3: TGTGCCAGCAGCCAAGAAACAGGACAAACTAATGAAAAACTGTTTTTT. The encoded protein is CASSQETGQTNEKLFF.

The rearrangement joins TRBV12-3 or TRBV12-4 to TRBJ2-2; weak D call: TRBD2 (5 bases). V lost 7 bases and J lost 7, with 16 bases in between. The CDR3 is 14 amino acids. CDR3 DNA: TGTGCCAGCACCAAGTTGCGGGCGGTCGGGGAGCTGTTTTTT. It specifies CASTKLRAVGELFF.

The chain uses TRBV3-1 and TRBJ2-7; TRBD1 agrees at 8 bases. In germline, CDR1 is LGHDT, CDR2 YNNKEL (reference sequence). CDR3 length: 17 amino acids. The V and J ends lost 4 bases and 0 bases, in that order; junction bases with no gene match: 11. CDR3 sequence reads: CASSPERTGLSSYEQYF. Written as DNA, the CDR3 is TGTGCCAGCAGCCCGGAAAGGACAGGGCTCAGCTCCTACGAGCAGTACTTC.

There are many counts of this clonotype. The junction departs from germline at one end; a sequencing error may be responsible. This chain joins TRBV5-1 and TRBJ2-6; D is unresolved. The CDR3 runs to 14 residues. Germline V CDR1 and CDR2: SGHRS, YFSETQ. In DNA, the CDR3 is TGTGCCAGCAGCTTGGGCTCTGGGGCCAACGTCCTGACTTTC. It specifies CASSLGSGANVLTF.

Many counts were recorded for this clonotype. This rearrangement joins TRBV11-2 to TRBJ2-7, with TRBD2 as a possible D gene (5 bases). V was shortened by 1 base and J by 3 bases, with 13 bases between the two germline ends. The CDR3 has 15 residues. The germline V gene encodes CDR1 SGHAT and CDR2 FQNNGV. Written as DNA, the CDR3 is TGTGCCAGCAGCTTAGGAAATACGGGGTACTACGAGCAGTACTTC. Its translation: CASSLGNTGYYEQYF.

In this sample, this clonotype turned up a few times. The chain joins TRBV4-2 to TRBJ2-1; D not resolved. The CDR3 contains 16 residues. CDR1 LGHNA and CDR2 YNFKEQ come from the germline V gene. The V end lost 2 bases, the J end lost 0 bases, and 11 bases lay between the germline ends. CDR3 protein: CASSQTEAPSYNEQFF. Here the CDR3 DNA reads TGTGCCAGCAGCCAAACAGAAGCTCCCTCCTACAATGAGCAGTTCTTC.

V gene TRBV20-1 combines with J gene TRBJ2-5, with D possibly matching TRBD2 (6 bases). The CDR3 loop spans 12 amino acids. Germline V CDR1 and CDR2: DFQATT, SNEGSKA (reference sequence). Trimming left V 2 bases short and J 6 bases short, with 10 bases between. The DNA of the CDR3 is TGCAGTGCTAGAACCAGCGGGCAGACCCAGTACTTC. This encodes CSARTSGQTQYF.

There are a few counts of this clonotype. This CDR3 reads CASSLINTIYF. CDR3 sequence (DNA): TGTGCCAGCAGCCTTATAAACACCATATATTTT. This sequence joins TRBV11-2 and TRBJ1-3; D ambiguous. Germline lookup yields CDR1 SGHAT and CDR2 FQNNGV. V was clipped by 5 bases and J by 6 bases, with 5 bases between them. CDR3 length: 11 residues.

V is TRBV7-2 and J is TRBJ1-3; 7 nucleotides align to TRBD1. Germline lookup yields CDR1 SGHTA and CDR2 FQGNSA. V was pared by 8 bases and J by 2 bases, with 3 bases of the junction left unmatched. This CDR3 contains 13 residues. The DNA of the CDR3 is TGTGCCAGCGTACAGGGGCCTGGAAACACCATATATTTT. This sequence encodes CASVQGPGNTIYF.

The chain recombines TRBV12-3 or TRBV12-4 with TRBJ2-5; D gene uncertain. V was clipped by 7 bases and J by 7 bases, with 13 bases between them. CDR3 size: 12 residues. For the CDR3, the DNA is TGTGCCAGCACCTCTAGTTTGGGGACCCAGTACTTC. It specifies CASTSSLGTQYF.

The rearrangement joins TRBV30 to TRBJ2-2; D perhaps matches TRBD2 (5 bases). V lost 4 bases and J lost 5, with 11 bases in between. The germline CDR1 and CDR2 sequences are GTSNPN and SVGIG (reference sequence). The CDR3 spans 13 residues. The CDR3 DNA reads TGTGCCTGGAACCCCCCGGGGACCGGGGAGCTGTTTTTT. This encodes CAWNPPGTGELFF. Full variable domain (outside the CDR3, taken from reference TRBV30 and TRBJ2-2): SQTIHQWPATLVQPVGSPLSLECTVEGTSNPNLYWYRQAAGRGLQLLFYSVGIGQISSEVPQNLSASRPQDRQFILSSKKLLLSDSGFYLCAWNPPGTGELFFGEGSRLTVL.

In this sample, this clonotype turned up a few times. The CDR3 sequence is CASSYWETNYGYTF. The CDR3 nucleotides read TGTGCCAGCAGTTACTGGGAGACAAACTATGGCTACACCTTC. The chain uses TRBV6-2 or TRBV6-3 and TRBJ1-2, with no clear D. Germline assignment: CDR1 MNHEY and CDR2 SVGEGT. The CDR3 runs to 14 residues. The V end lost 1 base, the J end lost 2 bases, and 8 bases lay between the germline ends.

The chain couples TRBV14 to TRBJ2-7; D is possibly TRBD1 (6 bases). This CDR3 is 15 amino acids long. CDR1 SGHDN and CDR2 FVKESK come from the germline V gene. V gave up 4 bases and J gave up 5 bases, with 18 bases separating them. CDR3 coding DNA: TGTGCCAGCAGCCCGCTTACCGGGACACGGGACGAGCAGTACTTC. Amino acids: CASSPLTGTRDEQYF.

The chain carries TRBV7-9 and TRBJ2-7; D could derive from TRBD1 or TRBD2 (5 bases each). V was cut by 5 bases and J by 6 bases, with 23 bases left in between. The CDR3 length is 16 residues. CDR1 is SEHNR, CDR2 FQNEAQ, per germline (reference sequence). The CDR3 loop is CASSPRDPRTGSEQYF. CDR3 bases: TGTGCCAGCAGCCCCCGGGACCCCCGAACGGGTTCCGAGCAGTACTTC.

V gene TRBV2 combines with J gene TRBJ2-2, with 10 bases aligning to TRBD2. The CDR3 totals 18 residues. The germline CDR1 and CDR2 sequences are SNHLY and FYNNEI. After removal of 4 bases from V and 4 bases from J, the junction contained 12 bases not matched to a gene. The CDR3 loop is CASSAQRRAGGRTGELFF. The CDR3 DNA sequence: TGTGCCAGCAGTGCCCAACGGAGAGCGGGAGGGCGCACCGGGGAGCTGTTTTTT.

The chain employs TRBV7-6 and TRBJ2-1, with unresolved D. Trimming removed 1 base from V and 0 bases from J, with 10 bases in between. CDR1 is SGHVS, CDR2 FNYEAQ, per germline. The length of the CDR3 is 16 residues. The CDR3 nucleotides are TGTGCCAGCAGCTTAGACGGCCCTGCCTCCTACAATGAGCAGTTCTTC. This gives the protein CASSLDGPASYNEQFF.

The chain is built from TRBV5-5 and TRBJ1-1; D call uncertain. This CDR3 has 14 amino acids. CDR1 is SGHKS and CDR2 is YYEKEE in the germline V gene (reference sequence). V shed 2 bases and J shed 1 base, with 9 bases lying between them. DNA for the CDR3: TGTGCCAGCAGCTTCTTCTCCAGGAACACTGAAGCTTTCTTT. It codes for CASSFFSRNTEAFF.

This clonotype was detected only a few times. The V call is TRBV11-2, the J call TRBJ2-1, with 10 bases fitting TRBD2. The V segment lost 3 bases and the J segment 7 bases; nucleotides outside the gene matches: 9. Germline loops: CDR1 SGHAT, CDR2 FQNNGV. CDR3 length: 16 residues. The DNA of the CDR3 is TGTGCCAGCAGCTTGGCTAGCGGGGGTCTAAGGAATGAGCAGTTCTTC. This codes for CASSLASGGLRNEQFF.

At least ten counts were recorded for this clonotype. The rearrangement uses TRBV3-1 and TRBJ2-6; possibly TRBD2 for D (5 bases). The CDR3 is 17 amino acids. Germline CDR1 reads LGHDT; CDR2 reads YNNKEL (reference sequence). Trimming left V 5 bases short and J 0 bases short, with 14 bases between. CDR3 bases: TGTGCCAGCAGCAGTAGCTGGGAGATCTCTGGGGCCAACGTCCTGACTTTC. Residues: CASSSSWEISGANVLTF.

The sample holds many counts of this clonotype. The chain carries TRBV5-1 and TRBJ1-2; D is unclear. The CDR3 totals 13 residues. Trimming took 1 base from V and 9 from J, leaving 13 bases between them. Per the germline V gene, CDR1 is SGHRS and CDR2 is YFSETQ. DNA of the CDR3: TGCGCCAGCAGCTTGACCAGCACCATGCGCTACACCTTC. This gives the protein CASSLTSTMRYTF.

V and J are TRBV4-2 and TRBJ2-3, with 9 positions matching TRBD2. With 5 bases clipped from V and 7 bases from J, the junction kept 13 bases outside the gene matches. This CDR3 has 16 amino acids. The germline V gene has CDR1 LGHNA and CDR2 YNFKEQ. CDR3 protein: CASSDPTSGDPNTQYF. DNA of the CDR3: TGTGCCAGCAGCGACCCGACTAGCGGAGATCCTAATACGCAGTATTTT.

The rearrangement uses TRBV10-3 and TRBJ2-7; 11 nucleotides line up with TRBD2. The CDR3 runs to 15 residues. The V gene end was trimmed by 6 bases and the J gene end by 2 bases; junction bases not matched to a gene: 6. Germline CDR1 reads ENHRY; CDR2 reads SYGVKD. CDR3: CAIRRKLAGAYEQYF. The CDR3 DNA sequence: TGTGCCATCAGGAGGAAACTAGCGGGAGCCTACGAGCAGTACTTC.

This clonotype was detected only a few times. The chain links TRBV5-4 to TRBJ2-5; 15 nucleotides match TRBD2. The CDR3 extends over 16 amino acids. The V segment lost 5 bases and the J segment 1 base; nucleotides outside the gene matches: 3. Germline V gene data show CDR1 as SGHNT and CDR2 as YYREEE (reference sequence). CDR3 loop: CASSGLAGGFQETQYF. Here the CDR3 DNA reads TGTGCCAGCAGTGGACTAGCGGGGGGGTTCCAAGAGACCCAGTACTTC.

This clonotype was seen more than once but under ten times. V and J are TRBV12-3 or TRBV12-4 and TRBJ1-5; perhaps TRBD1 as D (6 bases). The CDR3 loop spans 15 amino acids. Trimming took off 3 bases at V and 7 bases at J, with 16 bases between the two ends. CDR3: CASSFYRDFPQPQHF. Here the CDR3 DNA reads TGTGCCAGCAGTTTCTACAGGGACTTCCCCCAGCCCCAGCATTTT.

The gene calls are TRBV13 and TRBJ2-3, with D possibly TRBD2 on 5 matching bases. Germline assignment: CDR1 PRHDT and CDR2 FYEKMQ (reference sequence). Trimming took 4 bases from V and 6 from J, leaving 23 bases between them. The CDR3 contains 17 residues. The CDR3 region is CASSSSASDWRHDTQYF. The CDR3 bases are TGTGCCAGCAGCTCCAGCGCGTCGGACTGGCGCCACGATACGCAGTATTTT.

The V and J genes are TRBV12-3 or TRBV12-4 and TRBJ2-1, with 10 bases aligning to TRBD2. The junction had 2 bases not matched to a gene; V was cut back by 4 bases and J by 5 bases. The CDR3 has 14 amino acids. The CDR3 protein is CASSWGLANNEQFF. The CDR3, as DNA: TGTGCCAGCAGTTGGGGACTAGCGAACAATGAGCAGTTCTTC.

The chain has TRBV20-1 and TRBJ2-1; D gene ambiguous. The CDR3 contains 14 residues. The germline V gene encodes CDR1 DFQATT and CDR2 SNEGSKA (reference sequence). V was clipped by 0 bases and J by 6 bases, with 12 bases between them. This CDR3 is CSARDIEPTNEQFF. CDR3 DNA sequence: TGCAGTGCTAGAGATATCGAGCCTACCAATGAGCAGTTCTTC.

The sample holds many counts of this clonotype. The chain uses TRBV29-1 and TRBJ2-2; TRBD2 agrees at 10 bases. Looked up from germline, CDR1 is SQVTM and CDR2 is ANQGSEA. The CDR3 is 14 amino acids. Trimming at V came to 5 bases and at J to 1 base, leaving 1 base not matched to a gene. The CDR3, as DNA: TGCAGCGTTCGGACTAGCGGGAACACCGGGGAGCTGTTTTTT. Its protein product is CSVRTSGNTGELFF.

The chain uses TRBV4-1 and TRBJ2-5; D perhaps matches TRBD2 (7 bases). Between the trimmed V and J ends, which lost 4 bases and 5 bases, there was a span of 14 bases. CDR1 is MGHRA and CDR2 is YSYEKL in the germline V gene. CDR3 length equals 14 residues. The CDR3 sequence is CASSREGQGETQYF. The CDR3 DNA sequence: TGCGCCAGCAGCCGGGAGGGGCAGGGGGAGACCCAGTACTTC.

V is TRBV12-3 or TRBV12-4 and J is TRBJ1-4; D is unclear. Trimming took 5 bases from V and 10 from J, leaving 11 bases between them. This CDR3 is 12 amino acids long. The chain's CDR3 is CASSLLEGKLFF. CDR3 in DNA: TGTGCCAGCAGTCTCCTCGAGGGAAAACTGTTTTTT.